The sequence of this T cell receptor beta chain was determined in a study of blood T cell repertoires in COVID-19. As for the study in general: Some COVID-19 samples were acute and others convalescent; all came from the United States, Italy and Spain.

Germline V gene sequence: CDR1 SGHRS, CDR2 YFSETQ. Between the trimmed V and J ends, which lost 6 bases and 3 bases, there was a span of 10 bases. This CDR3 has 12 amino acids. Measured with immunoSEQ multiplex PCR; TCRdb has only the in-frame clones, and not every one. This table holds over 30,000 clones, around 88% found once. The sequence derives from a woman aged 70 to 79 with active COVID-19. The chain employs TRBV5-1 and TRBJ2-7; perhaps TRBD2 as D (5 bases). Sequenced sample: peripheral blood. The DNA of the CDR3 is TGCGCCAGCAAGGGAGAAGGCTACGAGCAGTACTTC. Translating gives CASKGEGYEQYF.